A single T cell receptor beta chain is shown here with its context. This sample was included in a study of blood T cell repertoires in COVID-19. Background on the study: Sample material is recorded as cDNA or gDNA derived from T cells, B-cell-depleted T cells, or PBMCs.

Authors' data handling: Estimation of nucleated cell counts relied on the amplification of reference gene primers. Produced via immunoSEQ multiplex PCR; TCRdb's table is partial and in-frame only. That table gives V, J and clone size, and the DNA gave D and trimming. The sample lists 410,000 or so clones, 89% seen once, with roughly 1.5% in the top ten. While infection was still active, Seattle patients were enrolled and then followed longitudinally. CDR3 length: 13 amino acids. Germline V gene lookup returns CDR1 MNHEY and CDR2 SVGAGI. The V gene lost 6 bases and the J gene lost 6 bases, with 14 bases spanning the gap.

V gene TRBV6-5 combines with J gene TRBJ1-2; perhaps TRBD1 as D (6 bases). The TCR sequence derives from a woman in her thirties or forties with COVID-19, enrolled during active disease. Sequencing input: peripheral blood. The DNA of the CDR3 is TGTGCCAGCAGCTCACAGGGTTCTAATGGCTACACCTTC. Encoded protein: CASSSQGSNGYTF.